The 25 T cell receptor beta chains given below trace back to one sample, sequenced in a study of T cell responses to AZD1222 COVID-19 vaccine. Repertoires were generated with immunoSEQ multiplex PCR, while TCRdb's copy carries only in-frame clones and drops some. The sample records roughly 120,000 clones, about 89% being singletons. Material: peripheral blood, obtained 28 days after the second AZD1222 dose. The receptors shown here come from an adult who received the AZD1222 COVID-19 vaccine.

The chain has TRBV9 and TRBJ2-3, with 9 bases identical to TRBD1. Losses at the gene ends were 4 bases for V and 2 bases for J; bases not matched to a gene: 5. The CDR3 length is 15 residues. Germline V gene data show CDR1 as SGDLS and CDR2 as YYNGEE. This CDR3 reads CASSTTGGSTDTQYF. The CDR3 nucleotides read TGTGCCAGCAGCACAACAGGGGGCTCCACAGATACGCAGTATTTT.

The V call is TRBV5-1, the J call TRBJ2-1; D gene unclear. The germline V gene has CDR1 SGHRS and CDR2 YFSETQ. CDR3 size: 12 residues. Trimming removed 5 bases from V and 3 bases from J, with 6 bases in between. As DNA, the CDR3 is TGCGCCAGCAGTTTAGTCTACAATGAGCAGTTCTTC. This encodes CASSLVYNEQFF.

DNA for the CDR3: TGTGCCAGCAGCTTAGACTCCACCGGGGAGCTGTTTTTT. Translation: CASSLDSTGELFF. The rearrangement uses TRBV11-3 and TRBJ2-2; no clear D. This CDR3 contains 13 residues. Trimming left V 0 bases short and J 4 bases short, with 3 bases between. The germline gives CDR1 SGHNT, CDR2 YENEEA. The complete variable domain, with remaining parts taken from reference TRBV11-3 and TRBJ2-2, reads EAGVVQSPRYKIIEKKQPVAFWCNPISGHNTLYWYLQNLGQGPELLIRYENEEAVDDSQLPKDRFSAERLKGVDSTLKIQPAELGDSAVYLCASSLDSTGELFFGEGSRLTVL.

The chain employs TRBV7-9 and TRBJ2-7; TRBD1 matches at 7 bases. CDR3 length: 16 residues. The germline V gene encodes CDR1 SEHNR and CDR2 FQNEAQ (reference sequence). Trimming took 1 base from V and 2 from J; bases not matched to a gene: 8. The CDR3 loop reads CASSLVPTGMTYEQYF. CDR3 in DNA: TGTGCCAGCAGCTTAGTCCCGACAGGGATGACCTACGAGCAGTACTTC.

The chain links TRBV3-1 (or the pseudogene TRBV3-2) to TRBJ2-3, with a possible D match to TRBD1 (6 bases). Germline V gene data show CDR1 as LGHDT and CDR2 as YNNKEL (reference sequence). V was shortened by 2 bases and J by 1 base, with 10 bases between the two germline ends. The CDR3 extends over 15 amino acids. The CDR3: CASSQPKGGTDTQYF. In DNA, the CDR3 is TGTGCCAGCAGCCAACCCAAGGGGGGCACAGATACGCAGTATTTT.

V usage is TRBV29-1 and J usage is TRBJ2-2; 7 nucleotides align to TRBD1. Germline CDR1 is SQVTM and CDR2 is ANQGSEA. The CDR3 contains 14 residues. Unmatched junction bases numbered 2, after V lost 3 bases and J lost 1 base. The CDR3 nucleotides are TGCAGCGTTGAGGGGACAGTGAACACCGGGGAGCTGTTTTTT. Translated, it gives CSVEGTVNTGELFF.

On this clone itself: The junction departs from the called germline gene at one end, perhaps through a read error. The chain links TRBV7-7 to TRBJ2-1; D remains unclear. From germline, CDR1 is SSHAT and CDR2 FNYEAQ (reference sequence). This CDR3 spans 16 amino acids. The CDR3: CASSPAGFSSYNEQFF. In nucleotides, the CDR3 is TGTGCTAGCAGCCCAGCAGGTTTTAGCTCCTACAATGAGCAGTTCTTC.

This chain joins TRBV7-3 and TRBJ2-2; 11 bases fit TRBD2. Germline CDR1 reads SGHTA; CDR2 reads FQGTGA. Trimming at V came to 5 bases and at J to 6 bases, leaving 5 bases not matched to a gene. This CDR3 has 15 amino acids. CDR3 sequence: CASSTSGLAAGELFF. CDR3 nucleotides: TGTGCCAGCAGCACATCGGGACTAGCGGCCGGGGAGCTGTTTTTT.

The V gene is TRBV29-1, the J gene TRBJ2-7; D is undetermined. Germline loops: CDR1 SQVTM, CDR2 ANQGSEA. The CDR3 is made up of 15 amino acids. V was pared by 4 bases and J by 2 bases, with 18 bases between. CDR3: CSVVDDGTLPYEQYF. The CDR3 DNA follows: TGCAGCGTTGTAGACGATGGAACCCTCCCCTACGAGCAGTACTTC.

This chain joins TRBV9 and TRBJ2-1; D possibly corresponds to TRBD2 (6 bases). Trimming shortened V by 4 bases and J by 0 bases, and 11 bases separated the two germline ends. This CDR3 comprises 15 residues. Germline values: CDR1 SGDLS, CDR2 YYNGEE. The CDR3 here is CASSKGTGSYNEQFF. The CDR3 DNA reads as TGTGCCAGCAGCAAGGGGACTGGCTCCTACAATGAGCAGTTCTTC.

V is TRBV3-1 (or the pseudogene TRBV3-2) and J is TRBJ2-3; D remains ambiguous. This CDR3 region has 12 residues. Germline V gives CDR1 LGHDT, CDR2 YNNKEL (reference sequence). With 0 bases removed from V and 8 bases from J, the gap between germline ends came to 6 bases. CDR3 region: CASSQDGATQYF. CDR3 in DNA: TGTGCCAGCAGCCAAGACGGAGCTACGCAGTATTTT.

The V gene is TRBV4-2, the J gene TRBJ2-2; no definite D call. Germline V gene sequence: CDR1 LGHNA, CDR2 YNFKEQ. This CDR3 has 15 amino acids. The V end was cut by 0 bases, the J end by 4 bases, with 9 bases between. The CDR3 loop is CASSQDFTVTGELFF. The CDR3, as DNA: TGTGCCAGCAGCCAAGATTTTACCGTCACCGGGGAGCTGTTTTTT.

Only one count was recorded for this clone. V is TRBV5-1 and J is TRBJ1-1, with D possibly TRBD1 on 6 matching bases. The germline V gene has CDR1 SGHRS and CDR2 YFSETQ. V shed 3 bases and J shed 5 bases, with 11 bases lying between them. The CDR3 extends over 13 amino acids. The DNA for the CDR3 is TGCGCCAGCAGCTCAACAGGGTTGACTGAAGCTTTCTTT. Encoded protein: CASSSTGLTEAFF.

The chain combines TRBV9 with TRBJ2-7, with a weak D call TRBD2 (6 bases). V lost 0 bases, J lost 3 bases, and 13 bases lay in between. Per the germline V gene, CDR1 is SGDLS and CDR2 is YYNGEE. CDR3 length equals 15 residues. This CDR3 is CASSVDGTGVYEQYF. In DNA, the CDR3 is TGTGCCAGCAGCGTAGACGGTACGGGAGTCTACGAGCAGTACTTC.

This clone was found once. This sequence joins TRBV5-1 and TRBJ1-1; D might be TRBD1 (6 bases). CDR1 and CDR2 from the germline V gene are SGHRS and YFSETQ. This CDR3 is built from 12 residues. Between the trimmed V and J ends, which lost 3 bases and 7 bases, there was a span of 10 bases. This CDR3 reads CASSSQGSEAFF. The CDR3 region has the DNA TGCGCCAGCAGCTCCCAGGGGAGTGAAGCTTTCTTT.

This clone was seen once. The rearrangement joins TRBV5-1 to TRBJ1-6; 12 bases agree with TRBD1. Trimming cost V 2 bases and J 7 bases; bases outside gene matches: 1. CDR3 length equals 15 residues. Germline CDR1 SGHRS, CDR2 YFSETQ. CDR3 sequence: CASSFGTGGNSPLHF. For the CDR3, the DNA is TGCGCCAGCAGCTTTGGGACAGGGGGCAATTCACCCCTCCACTTT.

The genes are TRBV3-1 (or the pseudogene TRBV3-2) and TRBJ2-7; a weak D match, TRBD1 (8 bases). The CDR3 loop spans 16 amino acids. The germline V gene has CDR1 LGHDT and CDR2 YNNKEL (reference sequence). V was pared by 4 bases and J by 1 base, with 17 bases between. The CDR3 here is CASSRGGRTGSYEQYF. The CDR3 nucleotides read TGTGCCAGCAGCCGGGGGGGTCGGACAGGGTCCTACGAGCAGTACTTC.

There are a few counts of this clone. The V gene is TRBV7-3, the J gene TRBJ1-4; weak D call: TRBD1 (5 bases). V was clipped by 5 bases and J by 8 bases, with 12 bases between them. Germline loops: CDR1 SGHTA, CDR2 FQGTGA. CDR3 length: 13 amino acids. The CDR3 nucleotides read TGTGCCAGCAGCCTCGACCGGGGCGAAAAACTGTTTTTT. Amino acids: CASSLDRGEKLFF.

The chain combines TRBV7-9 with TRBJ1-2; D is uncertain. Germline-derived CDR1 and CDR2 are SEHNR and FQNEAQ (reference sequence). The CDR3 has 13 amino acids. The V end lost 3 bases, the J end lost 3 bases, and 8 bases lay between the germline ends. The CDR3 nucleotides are TGTGCCAGCAGCTTCCCTCTGGACTATGGCTACACCTTC. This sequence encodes CASSFPLDYGYTF.

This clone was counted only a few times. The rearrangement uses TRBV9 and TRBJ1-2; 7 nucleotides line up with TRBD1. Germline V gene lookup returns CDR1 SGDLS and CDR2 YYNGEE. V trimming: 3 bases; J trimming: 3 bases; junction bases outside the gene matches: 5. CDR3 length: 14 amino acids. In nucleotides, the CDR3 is TGTGCCAGCAGCGCTCACAGGGGCTACTATGGCTACACCTTC. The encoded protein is CASSAHRGYYGYTF.

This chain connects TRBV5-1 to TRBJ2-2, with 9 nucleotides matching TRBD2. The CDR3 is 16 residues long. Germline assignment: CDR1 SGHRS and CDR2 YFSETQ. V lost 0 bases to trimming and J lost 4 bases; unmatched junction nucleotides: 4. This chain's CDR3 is CASSLVGLASTGELFF. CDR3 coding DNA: TGCGCCAGCAGCTTGGTGGGACTAGCATCCACCGGGGAGCTGTTTTTT.

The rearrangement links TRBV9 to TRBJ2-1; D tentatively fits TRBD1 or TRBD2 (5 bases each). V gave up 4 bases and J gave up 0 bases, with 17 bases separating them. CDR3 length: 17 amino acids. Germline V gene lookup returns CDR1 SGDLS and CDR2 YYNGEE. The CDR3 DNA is TGTGCCAGCAGCCTCTCCACCGGGACGGGCTCCTACAATGAGCAGTTCTTC. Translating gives CASSLSTGTGSYNEQFF.

The CDR3 spells CASSIVGYDQPQHF. CDR3 DNA: TGTGCCAGTAGTATAGTGGGTTACGATCAGCCCCAGCATTTT. The rearrangement joins TRBV19 to TRBJ1-5; D call uncertain. This CDR3 is 14 amino acids long. Between the trimmed V and J ends, which lost 1 base and 5 bases, there was a span of 9 bases. Germline V lookup: CDR1 LNHDA, CDR2 SQIVND (reference sequence).

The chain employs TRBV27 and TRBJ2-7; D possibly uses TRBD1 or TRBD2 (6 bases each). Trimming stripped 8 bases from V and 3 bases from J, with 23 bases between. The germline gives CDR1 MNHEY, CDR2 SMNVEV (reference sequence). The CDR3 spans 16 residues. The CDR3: CASRSQWGAWGYEQYF. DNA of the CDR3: TGTGCCAGCCGATCCCAATGGGGGGCGTGGGGCTACGAGCAGTACTTC.

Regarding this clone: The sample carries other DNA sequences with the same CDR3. The CDR3 is CASSAVRRLAGVTEQYF. The CDR3 DNA reads as TGTGCCAGTAGTGCAGTGAGAAGACTAGCGGGAGTAACCGAGCAGTACTTC. The chain joins TRBV19 to TRBJ2-7, with 12 bases lining up with TRBD2. The length of the CDR3 is 17 residues. The junction had 14 bases not matched to a gene; V was cut back by 5 bases and J by 6 bases. Looked up from germline, CDR1 is LNHDA and CDR2 is SQIVND (reference sequence). Using reference TRBV19 and TRBJ2-7 for the parts outside the CDR3, the full variable domain is DGGITQSPKYLFRKEGQNVTLSCEQNLNHDAMYWYRQDPGQGLRLIYYSQIVNDFQKGDIAEGYSVSREKKESFPLTVTSAQKNPTAFYLCASSAVRRLAGVTEQYFGPGTRLTVT.